A single sample gave rise to the 31 T cell receptor beta chains below, sequenced in a study of metastatic and nonmetastatic thyroid tumors. All patients were untreated before thyroid surgery. TCRdb reanalyzed the PCR reads via MiXCR. Here the sample spans approximately 14,000 clones, roughly 12% being singletons. Sequences were obtained from blood. Receptors were obtained from a female donor with papillary thyroid cancer or a benign thyroid nodule (not recorded which). Some clones in this sample may be carry-over from other donors' samples.

Many counts were recorded for this clone. The chain employs TRBV9 and TRBJ2-3; 8 nucleotides agree with TRBD2. This CDR3 is 15 amino acids long. Germline V gives CDR1 SGDLS, CDR2 YYNGEE. V was pared by 4 bases and J by 2 bases, with 6 bases of the junction left unmatched. The CDR3 loop reads CASSKSGGYTDTQYF. DNA for the CDR3: TGTGCCAGCAGCAAGAGCGGGGGCTACACAGATACGCAGTATTTT.

This clone has ten or more counts. The gene calls are TRBV2 and TRBJ2-3, with TRBD2 matching over 8 bases. Looked up from germline, CDR1 is SNHLY and CDR2 is FYNNEI. CDR3 length: 14 residues. J lost 0 bases, V lost 9 bases, and 5 bases had no gene match. CDR3 amino acids: CASGRGASTDTQYF. CDR3 DNA sequence: TGTGCCAGTGGGCGGGGGGCCAGCACAGATACGCAGTATTTT.

V is TRBV5-6 and J is TRBJ1-5; tentative D call: TRBD1 (6 bases). Germline CDR1 and CDR2: SGHDT and YYEEEE. The V gene lost 2 bases and the J gene lost 7 bases, with 13 bases spanning the gap. The CDR3 contains 14 residues. CDR3 sequence: CASSLARGGQPQHF. The CDR3 nucleotides are TGTGCCAGCAGCTTAGCCAGGGGTGGGCAGCCCCAGCATTTT.

About this clone itself: The junction departs from germline at one end; a sequencing error may be responsible. The CDR3 DNA reads TGTGCCAGCAGCCCCACAGGGGCCCACTCTGGAAACACCACATATTTT. Its translation is CASSPTGAHSGNTTYF. The genes are TRBV7-8 and TRBJ1-3; TRBD1 matches at 7 bases. Germline-derived CDR1 and CDR2 are SGHVS and FQNEAQ. This CDR3 spans 16 amino acids.

The chain is built from TRBV30 and TRBJ2-7; 10 nucleotides line up with TRBD2. CDR3 length: 15 amino acids. Germline V gene sequence: CDR1 GTSNPN, CDR2 SVGIG (reference sequence). The junction had 8 bases not matched to a gene; V was cut back by 2 bases and J by 4 bases. CDR3 nucleotides: TGTGCCTGGAGTCCGGTAGCGGGAGGAAGGTACGAGCAGTACTTC. Amino acids: CAWSPVAGGRYEQYF.

This clone was recorded many times. J is TRBJ1-4 and V is TRBV5-1; 9 bases map to TRBD1. J gave up 12 bases and V 5 bases, and 11 bases lay outside the gene matches. Germline V gene data show CDR1 as SGHRS and CDR2 as YFSETQ. The CDR3 is 14 amino acids. The CDR3 DNA reads TGCGCCAGCAGTGAACAGGGGGCGTCTCTAGAACTGTTTTTT. It is translated as CASSEQGASLELFF. Using reference TRBV5-1 and TRBJ1-4 for the parts outside the CDR3, the full variable domain is KAGVTQTPRYLIKTRGQQVTLSCSPISGHRSVSWYQQTPGQGLQFLFEYFSETQRNKGNFPGRFSGRQFSNSRSEMNVSTLELGDSALYLCASSEQGASLELFFGSGTQLSVL.

This clone was counted at least ten times. The chain combines TRBV3-1 with TRBJ2-5; D may be TRBD1 or TRBD2 (5 bases each). The V end was cut by 0 bases, the J end by 4 bases, with 12 bases between. Germline CDR1 and CDR2: LGHDT and YNNKEL (reference sequence). The CDR3 totals 15 residues. The CDR3 protein is CASSQEGAEVETQYF. The CDR3 coding sequence is TGTGCCAGCAGCCAAGAAGGGGCGGAGGTAGAGACCCAGTACTTC.

This clone occurred many times. This chain uses TRBV14 with TRBJ1-1, with D uncertain. V gave up 3 bases and J gave up 11 bases, with 16 bases separating them. Germline CDR1 and CDR2: SGHDN and FVKESK. CDR3 length equals 13 residues. CDR3 bases: TGTGCCAGCAGCCATGCGACTGTGGGAGGGGCTTTCTTT. Amino acids: CASSHATVGGAFF.

Worth noting for this clone: A junction boundary mismatches the germline segment, possibly from a read error. The J gene is TRBJ1-1, the V gene TRBV20-1; D gene uncertain. CDR1 is DFQATT and CDR2 is SNEGSKA in the germline V gene (reference sequence). This CDR3 is built from 13 residues. The CDR3 DNA reads as TGCAGTGCTAGTGTGGGAAGGGCCACTGAAGCTTTCTTC. This encodes CSASVGRATEAFF.

This clone was seen many times. The rearrangement links TRBV19 to TRBJ2-7; D possibly corresponds to TRBD2 (5 bases). Per the germline V gene, CDR1 is LNHDA and CDR2 is SQIVND (reference sequence). This CDR3 is 13 amino acids long. Trimming removed 2 bases from V and 5 bases from J, with 10 bases in between. The CDR3 DNA is TGTGCCAGTAGTATACTCGGGCGGGACGAGCAGTACTTC. Translation gives CASSILGRDEQYF.

Many counts were recorded for this clone. This chain uses TRBV18 with TRBJ1-1, with D tentatively TRBD1 (5 bases). Trimming stripped 2 bases from V and 6 bases from J, with 10 bases between. Looked up from germline, CDR1 is KGHSH and CDR2 is LQKENI. The CDR3 covers 13 residues. Written as DNA, the CDR3 is TGTGCCAGCTCACCAGGGTGGGGCCCTGAAGCTTTCTTT. Residues: CASSPGWGPEAFF.

On this clone itself: Other DNA sequences within the sample encode an identical CDR3. The genes are TRBV20-1 and TRBJ2-5, with 11 positions matching TRBD2. Germline trimming cut 2 bases from V and 4 bases from J; bases unmatched to any gene: 3. CDR3 length: 14 amino acids. CDR1 is DFQATT and CDR2 is SNEGSKA in the germline V gene (reference sequence). The DNA of the CDR3 is TGCAGTGCTAGACTAGCGGGGGGAAGAGAGACCCAGTACTTC. Translation: CSARLAGGRETQYF.

The V and J genes are TRBV7-9 and TRBJ2-5, with TRBD2 matching over 8 bases. This CDR3 comprises 16 residues. The ends lost 5 bases at V and 5 bases at J; junction bases unmatched: 13. Germline V CDR1 and CDR2: SEHNR, FQNEAQ (reference sequence). The CDR3 sequence: CASSLWNSGNQETQYF. The CDR3 region has the DNA TGTGCCAGCAGCCTCTGGAATAGCGGGAATCAGGAGACCCAGTACTTC. The full variable domain, in which reference TRBV7-9 and TRBJ2-5 provide the parts outside the CDR3, is DTGVSQNPRHKITKRGQNVTFRCDPISEHNRLYWYRQTLGQGPEFLTYFQNEAQLEKSRLLSDRFSAERPKGSFSTLEIQRTEQGDSAMYLCASSLWNSGNQETQYFGPGTRLLVL.

This clone was seen repeatedly, ten times or more. The rearrangement links TRBV20-1 to TRBJ2-3, with unresolved D. The CDR3 spans 14 residues. Trimming cost V 0 bases and J 0 bases, with 7 bases left between them. Germline V gene data show CDR1 as DFQATT and CDR2 as SNEGSKA (reference sequence). CDR3 in DNA: TGCAGTGCTAGAGAGGTCCCTAGCACAGATACGCAGTATTTT. Translating gives CSAREVPSTDTQYF.

In its sample, this clone was seen many times. The CDR3 loop reads CASTPGLGADTQYF. The CDR3 DNA is TGTGCCAGCACTCCGGGACTAGGGGCAGATACGCAGTATTTT. This rearrangement joins TRBV11-1 to TRBJ2-3; 8 nucleotides line up with TRBD2. The CDR3 spans 14 residues. Germline V gene lookup returns CDR1 SGHAT and CDR2 FQDESV (reference sequence). Trimming removed 7 bases from V and 4 bases from J; junction bases left unmatched: 7.

Many counts were recorded for this clone. This chain uses TRBV6-5 with TRBJ1-2; 8 bases align to TRBD1. The CDR3 is 13 amino acids. With 2 bases clipped from V and 7 bases from J, the junction kept 3 bases outside the gene matches. Germline lookup yields CDR1 MNHEY and CDR2 SVGAGI. The CDR3 loop reads CASSYQGAVGYTF. For the CDR3, the DNA is TGTGCCAGCAGTTACCAGGGGGCGGTTGGCTACACCTTC.

This clone is classed as medium-sized. V is TRBV12-3 or TRBV12-4 and J is TRBJ2-6; 7 nucleotides match TRBD1. With V trimmed by 6 bases and J by 3 bases, 8 bases remained unmatched. The CDR3 totals 16 residues. The CDR3 loop is CASSPPTGYGANVLTF. The CDR3 bases are TGTGCCAGCAGCCCCCCGACAGGGTATGGGGCCAACGTCCTGACTTTC.

This clone has a handful of counts. This rearrangement joins TRBV7-9 to TRBJ2-7; no clear D gene. CDR3 length: 11 residues. V dropped 3 bases and J dropped 3 bases, with 3 bases sitting between them. Per the germline V gene, CDR1 is SEHNR and CDR2 is FQNEAQ (reference sequence). The CDR3 bases are TGTGCCAGCAGCTTTAACTACGAGCAGTACTTC. Its protein product is CASSFNYEQYF.

Many counts were recorded for this clone. The chain couples TRBV20-1 to TRBJ2-7; TRBD2 matches at 9 bases. Trimming took 5 bases from V and 3 from J; bases not matched to a gene: 8. The germline V gene has CDR1 DFQATT and CDR2 SNEGSKA (reference sequence). The CDR3 runs to 14 residues. The CDR3 region is CSAVGGLASYEQYF. For the CDR3, the DNA is TGCAGTGCTGTAGGGGGACTAGCCAGCTACGAGCAGTACTTC.

V usage is TRBV6-1 and J usage is TRBJ1-5, with D unresolved. V was shortened by 7 bases and J by 16 bases, with 17 bases between the two germline ends. This CDR3 comprises 11 residues. The V gene's germline CDR1 is MNHNS and CDR2 SASEGT. CDR3 in amino acids: CASTRGGHQHF. The DNA of the CDR3 is TGTGCCAGCACTCGGGGAGGGCACCAACATTTT.

V and J are TRBV28 and TRBJ2-7; TRBD1 aligns across 7 bases. Germline lookup yields CDR1 MDHEN and CDR2 SYDVKM. Trimming at V came to 4 bases and at J to 6 bases, leaving 6 bases not matched to a gene. CDR3 length: 13 amino acids. In DNA form, the CDR3 reads TGTGCCAGCAGTTGGGGCGACAGGGTCGAGCAGTACTTC. It specifies CASSWGDRVEQYF.

This clone is termed medium-sized. The V call is TRBV6-1, the J call TRBJ2-1, with no clear D. CDR1 is MNHNS, CDR2 SASEGT, per germline. The CDR3 runs 16 residues. V dropped 3 bases and J dropped 0 bases, with 12 bases sitting between them. The CDR3 DNA is TGTGCCAGCAGTGATAATGCTGGTAGCTCCTACAATGAGCAGTTCTTC. It encodes CASSDNAGSSYNEQFF.

This clone was observed a few times. One end of the junction does not line up with germline, which may come from a read error. V usage is TRBV6-1 and J usage is TRBJ2-7, with a weak D call TRBD2 (5 bases). This CDR3 contains 13 residues. Germline V lookup: CDR1 MNHNS, CDR2 SASEGT. The CDR3: CAISNGETYEQYF. DNA for the CDR3: TGTGCCATCAGTAACGGGGAAACGTACGAGCAGTACTTC.

The rearrangement links TRBV5-4 to TRBJ2-5, with a tentative D call TRBD1 (6 bases). V was cut by 1 base and J by 4 bases, with 8 bases left in between. The CDR3 covers 13 residues. CDR1 and CDR2 from the germline V gene are SGHNT and YYREEE (reference sequence). Here the CDR3 DNA reads TGTGCCAGCAGCTTGTCAGGGGCAGAGACCCAGTACTTC. Protein: CASSLSGAETQYF.

In its sample, this clone was seen many times. This chain uses TRBV20-1 with TRBJ2-7; D could derive from TRBD1 or TRBD2 (5 bases each). Per germline, CDR1 DFQATT and CDR2 SNEGSKA (reference sequence). This CDR3 has 12 residues. Deletions cut 5 bases from V and 4 bases from J, with 12 bases between. For the CDR3, the DNA is TGCAGTGCTCGGGACCCCACTTACGAGCAGTACTTC. Translation gives CSARDPTYEQYF.

The rearrangement links TRBV7-6 to TRBJ1-2; the D is unclear. The CDR3 length is 14 residues. The germline V gene has CDR1 SGHVS and CDR2 FNYEAQ. The V end lost 5 bases, the J end lost 7 bases, and 17 bases lay between the germline ends. This chain's CDR3 is CASSPSRGVGGYTF. In DNA, the CDR3 is TGTGCCAGCAGCCCTAGTCGTGGCGTAGGTGGCTACACCTTC.

V is TRBV6-1 and J is TRBJ2-5, with D tentatively TRBD1 (6 bases). There are 16 residues in the CDR3. Germline V lookup: CDR1 MNHNS, CDR2 SASEGT. V lost 4 bases, J lost 0 bases, and 15 bases lay in between. CDR3 DNA: TGTGCCAGCAGTGTGATTGCTAGGGGGTACCAAGAGACCCAGTACTTC. This codes for CASSVIARGYQETQYF.

The J gene is TRBJ2-3, the V gene TRBV10-3; weak D call: TRBD2 (7 bases). The germline gives CDR1 ENHRY, CDR2 SYGVKD. CDR3 size: 14 residues. The V and J ends lost 11 bases and 5 bases respectively, with 20 bases between them. The CDR3 reads CAAGEGGAGDTQYF. In DNA form, the CDR3 reads TGTGCCGCAGGGGAGGGGGGGGCGGGAGATACGCAGTATTTT.

This clone was seen ten or more times. The genes are TRBV28 and TRBJ1-1; 8 bases fit TRBD1. The CDR3 consists of 14 residues. V trimming: 7 bases; J trimming: 4 bases; junction bases outside the gene matches: 8. The germline V gene encodes CDR1 MDHEN and CDR2 SYDVKM. The CDR3 nucleotides read TGTGCCAGCACAGCAGGGGGCTATAGCACTGAAGCTTTCTTT. It encodes CASTAGGYSTEAFF.

Judged by abundance, this clone is medium-sized. The genes are TRBV6-1 and TRBJ2-3; D ambiguous. Germline loops: CDR1 MNHNS, CDR2 SASEGT. V dropped 5 bases and J dropped 4 bases, with 16 bases sitting between them. The CDR3 runs to 15 residues. CDR3 bases: TGTGCCAGCAGTCCCACCCGGTGGTTCGCAGATACGCAGTATTTT. The encoded protein is CASSPTRWFADTQYF.

This clone came up many times. The V gene is TRBV6-2 or TRBV6-3, the J gene TRBJ2-7; TRBD2 is a possible D gene (7 bases). The CDR3 totals 14 residues. Trimming stripped 8 bases from V and 5 bases from J, with 19 bases between. The germline V gene encodes CDR1 MNHEY and CDR2 SVGEGT. As DNA, the CDR3 is TGTGCCAGCGAGAGGGGGGGGGGCAACGACGAGCAGTACTTC. Residues: CASERGGGNDEQYF.